The subject of this entry is one T cell receptor (beta chain). RNA in amounts of about 0.45 to 1 ug was reverse transcribed with random hexamers. The CDR3 of TCR beta was amplified by immunoSEQ multiplex PCR across 54 Vbeta and 13 Jbeta. TCRdb called the immunoSEQ multiplex PCR reads again in MiXCR, with one record for every CDR3 protein. The sample consists of 160,000 or so distinct CDR3 sequences, just under 95% of them appearing once. The data are from a study of CD8 T cells in Susac syndrome. Deletions cut 4 bases from V and 12 bases from J, with 17 bases between. Germline V CDR1 and CDR2: SGHRS, YFSETQ. The CDR3 runs 13 residues. In blood CD8+ and CD4+ T cells, TCR beta underwent sequencing. The control participants were healthy donors, and these controls were matched with respect to both age and sex.

Sample: CD4+ T cells from PBMCs. V is TRBV5-1 and J is TRBJ2-1; possible D gene TRBD1, 5 bases. This TCR came from a human donor in good health. CDR3 region: CASSEPSGFWQFF. Written as DNA, the CDR3 is TGCGCCAGCAGCGAACCATCAGGGTTTTGGCAGTTCTTC.